These T cell receptor beta chains were read from a single sample in a study of blood T cell repertoires in COVID-19. Produced via immunoSEQ multiplex PCR; TCRdb's table is partial and in-frame only. The profile shows approximately 250,000 clones, roughly 90% of them singletons. Sequencing input: PBMCs or T cells enriched from blood (not recorded which). The receptors shown here come from a woman in her thirties who had recovered from COVID-19. Both conserved end residues are part of each CDR3. Fields, in order: clone size, V gene, J gene, D gene, CDR3 DNA, CDR3 protein. The D gene is left open where the match is weak. The size entry is marked missing in some rows and otherwise reads once, few, many or a size class.

abundance: .
v_gene: TRBV30
j_gene: TRBJ1-2
d_gene: .
CDR3nt: TGTGCCTGGAGTCATTCAGGGAACGGCTACACCTTC
CDR3aa: CAWSHSGNGYTF

abundance: .
v_gene: TRBV29-1
j_gene: TRBJ1-5
d_gene: .
CDR3nt: TGCAGCGTTGGTGAGAACAGGAATCAGCCCCAGCATTTT
CDR3aa: CSVGENRNQPQHF

abundance: .
v_gene: TRBV30
j_gene: TRBJ2-7
d_gene: TRBD1
CDR3nt: TGTGCCTGGTCTCGACAGGGGGGCTACGAGCAGTACTTC
CDR3aa: CAWSRQGGYEQYF

abundance: .
v_gene: TRBV19
j_gene: TRBJ1-2
d_gene: TRBD1
CDR3nt: TGTGCCAGTAGTCCGCGACAGGGGTCTAACTATGGCTACACCTTC
CDR3aa: CASSPRQGSNYGYTF

abundance: .
v_gene: TRBV14
j_gene: TRBJ1-1
d_gene: .
CDR3nt: TGTGCCAGCAGCCAATGGGGGACAGAAGCTTTCTTT
CDR3aa: CASSQWGTEAFF

abundance: .
v_gene: TRBV18
j_gene: TRBJ1-1
d_gene: .
CDR3nt: TGTGCCAGCTCTCCGGACAGCATGAACACTGAAGCTTTCTTT
CDR3aa: CASSPDSMNTEAFF

abundance: .
v_gene: TRBV6-2/TRBV6-3
j_gene: TRBJ1-1
d_gene: .
CDR3nt: TGTGCCAGCAGTTACCCTCGGGGGGCTGAAGCTTTCTTT
CDR3aa: CASSYPRGAEAFF

abundance: .
v_gene: TRBV27
j_gene: TRBJ1-2
d_gene: TRBD1
CDR3nt: TGTGCCAGCAGTTCAATACAGGGGTCCTATGGCTACACCTTC
CDR3aa: CASSSIQGSYGYTF

abundance: .
v_gene: TRBV7-9
j_gene: TRBJ2-5
d_gene: TRBD1
CDR3nt: TGTGCCAGCGGAAGGACAGGGCAAGAGACCCAGTACTTC
CDR3aa: CASGRTGQETQYF

abundance: few
v_gene: TRBV6-4
j_gene: TRBJ1-6
d_gene: TRBD1
CDR3nt: TGTGCCAGCAGTGAACTAGGGACAGGGGGTTCACCCCTCCACTTT
CDR3aa: CASSELGTGGSPLHF

abundance: once
v_gene: TRBV29-1
j_gene: TRBJ2-3
d_gene: .
CDR3nt: TGCAGCGTTAGGCGGAGCACAGATACGCAGTATTTT
CDR3aa: CSVRRSTDTQYF

abundance: .
v_gene: TRBV25-1
j_gene: TRBJ2-3
d_gene: TRBD2
CDR3nt: TGTGCCAGCAGTGAATACACTAGCGGGGATACGCAGTATTTT
CDR3aa: CASSEYTSGDTQYF

abundance: .
v_gene: TRBV28
j_gene: TRBJ1-2
d_gene: .
CDR3nt: TGTGCCAGCAGTGAACCCTCGGGGGGATATGGCTACACCTTC
CDR3aa: CASSEPSGGYGYTF

abundance: .
v_gene: TRBV28
j_gene: TRBJ2-3
d_gene: TRBD2
CDR3nt: TGTGCCAGCAGTTCGCTAGCGGGACGGGAAGGAGATACGCAGTATTTT
CDR3aa: CASSSLAGREGDTQYF

abundance: .
v_gene: TRBV6-5
j_gene: TRBJ1-6
d_gene: TRBD1
CDR3nt: TGTGCCAGCAATCGTGGACAGGGGAATTCACCCCTCCACTTT
CDR3aa: CASNRGQGNSPLHF

abundance: .
v_gene: TRBV18
j_gene: TRBJ2-7
d_gene: .
CDR3nt: TGTGCCAGCTCACTGAGAGCGTTGGGGGCAATCTCCTACGAGCAGTACTTC
CDR3aa: CASSLRALGAISYEQYF

abundance: .
v_gene: TRBV20-1
j_gene: TRBJ1-1
d_gene: .
CDR3nt: TGCAGTGCTAGTTGGGGAGGGAGGGCCACTGAAGCTTTCTTT
CDR3aa: CSASWGGRATEAFF

abundance: once
v_gene: TRBV5-4
j_gene: TRBJ2-5
d_gene: TRBD2
CDR3nt: TGTGCCAGCAGCTTTGGACTAGTAAGGGGAGAGACCCAGTACTTC
CDR3aa: CASSFGLVRGETQYF

abundance: .
v_gene: TRBV18
j_gene: TRBJ2-1
d_gene: TRBD2
CDR3nt: TGTGCCAGCTCACCAAAAACTAGCGGGATCTCCTACAATGAGCAGTTCTTC
CDR3aa: CASSPKTSGISYNEQFF

abundance: .
v_gene: TRBV9
j_gene: TRBJ1-2
d_gene: TRBD1
CDR3nt: TGTGCCAGCAGCGCGGAGAACAGGGGGCTTTATGGCTACACCTTC
CDR3aa: CASSAENRGLYGYTF

abundance: .
v_gene: TRBV5-1
j_gene: TRBJ2-2
d_gene: TRBD1
CDR3nt: TGCGCCAGCACCTTGGGACAGGGGGGCACCGGGGAGCTGTTTTTT
CDR3aa: CASTLGQGGTGELFF

abundance: .
v_gene: TRBV7-2
j_gene: TRBJ2-6
d_gene: TRBD1
CDR3nt: TGTGCCAGCAGCCTGGGACAGGCCGGGGCCAACGTCCTGACTTTC
CDR3aa: CASSLGQAGANVLTF

abundance: .
v_gene: TRBV11-3
j_gene: TRBJ2-3
d_gene: .
CDR3nt: TGTGCCAGCAGCTTAGGGGGATCAGGGTTCGGTACGCAGTATTTT
CDR3aa: CASSLGGSGFGTQYF